These 8 T cell receptor beta chains came from one sample sequenced in a study of cytomegalovirus exposure and HLA in healthy donors. A multiplex PCR was run with 60 Vbeta primers and 13 Jbeta primers. Sequencing used immunoSEQ multiplex PCR; TCRdb keeps in-frame clones, though not all of them. The table lists 150,000 to 200,000 clones, 70% to 80% of them singletons. Sequencing used PBMCs. The receptors were gathered from a woman aged 40 to 49 in good health and CMV-seronegative.

The chain joins TRBV30 to TRBJ2-5; D might be TRBD1 (7 bases). With the DNA end fitting TRBJ2-7 better, the J assignment may be wrong. In germline, CDR1 is GTSNPN, CDR2 SVGIG (reference sequence). This CDR3 region has 14 residues. The CDR3 loop reads CAWSLARQGGEQYF. The CDR3 DNA reads TGTGCCTGGAGTCTAGCAAGACAGGGAGGCGAGCAGTACTTC.

The rearrangement joins TRBV29-1 to TRBJ2-7, with TRBD2 matching 7 bases. Germline V gene sequence: CDR1 SQVTM, CDR2 ANQGSEA. V lost 4 bases and J lost 1; bases outside the gene matches: 10. The CDR3 is 15 residues long. CDR3 nucleotides: TGCAGCGTTGGACGGGCGGGAGAGGTTTCCTACGAGCAGTACTTC. The encoded protein is CSVGRAGEVSYEQYF.

CDR3 sequence (DNA): TGCGCCAGCAGCTTGGGAGGGTTTAATGAAAAACTGTTTTTT. Protein sequence: CASSLGGFNEKLFF. This chain links TRBV5-1 with TRBJ1-4; no clear D. Germline lookup yields CDR1 SGHRS and CDR2 YFSETQ. This CDR3 is 14 amino acids long. V dropped 0 bases and J dropped 4 bases, with 7 bases sitting between them. Together with reference TRBV5-1 and TRBJ1-4, the CDR3 gives the full variable domain: KAGVTQTPRYLIKTRGQQVTLSCSPISGHRSVSWYQQTPGQGLQFLFEYFSETQRNKGNFPGRFSGRQFSNSRSEMNVSTLELGDSALYLCASSLGGFNEKLFFGSGTQLSVL.

V is TRBV6-1 and J is TRBJ2-7; D ambiguous. V was cut by 2 bases and J by 1 base, with 9 bases left in between. Germline assignment: CDR1 MNHNS and CDR2 SASEGT. CDR3 length: 14 residues. This CDR3 reads CASSEQQISYEQYF. The CDR3 bases are TGTGCCAGCAGTGAACAACAGATTTCCTACGAGCAGTACTTC.

A few counts support this clone. Other DNA sequences in this sample translate to the same CDR3. The V call is TRBV5-1, the J call TRBJ2-1; TRBD2 agrees at 10 bases. Germline trimming cut 0 bases from V and 7 bases from J; bases unmatched to any gene: 4. The CDR3 length is 15 residues. Germline CDR1 SGHRS, CDR2 YFSETQ. This CDR3 is CASSLGLAGTNEQFF. CDR3 nucleotides: TGCGCCAGCAGCTTGGGACTAGCGGGTACGAATGAGCAGTTCTTC.

This chain uses TRBV7-2 with TRBJ2-3; 7 bases match TRBD1. J lost 5 bases, V lost 5 bases, and 10 bases had no gene match. Germline V CDR1 and CDR2: SGHTA, FQGNSA. The CDR3 runs to 15 residues. The CDR3 sequence is CASSARTGARDTQYF. The CDR3 region has the DNA TGTGCCAGCAGCGCCCGGACAGGAGCCCGAGATACGCAGTATTTT.

The table lists this clone with a count of one. The chain is built from TRBV7-2 and TRBJ1-2; D possibly corresponds to TRBD1 (5 bases). V lost 3 bases to trimming and J lost 2 bases, with 10 bases between them. This CDR3 comprises 14 residues. Germline V CDR1 and CDR2: SGHTA, FQGNSA. The CDR3 DNA reads TGTGCCAGCAGCTTTTGGGGGGTAAACTATGGCTACACCTTC. This codes for CASSFWGVNYGYTF.

The gene calls are TRBV5-1 and TRBJ2-3; D unresolved. The germline V gene encodes CDR1 SGHRS and CDR2 YFSETQ. This CDR3 region has 16 residues. V gave up 1 base and J gave up 2 bases, with 14 bases separating them. In DNA, the CDR3 is TGCGCCAGCAGCTTGTATACATCAGACTCCACAGATACGCAGTATTTT. Amino acids: CASSLYTSDSTDTQYF.